This is a list of T cell receptor beta chains from one sample in a study of OX40 agonist ivuxolimab in advanced cancers. Method: immunoSEQ multiplex PCR; TCRdb's copy keeps in-frame clones and lacks some. The sample carries approximately 46,000 clones, approximately 80% recorded once. Sequencing used CD4+ or CD8+ T cells sorted from blood, obtained in a trial of the OX40 agonist ivuxolimab. The receptors originated from an adult with an advanced solid tumor such as melanoma, head and neck, liver or kidney cancer. The CDR3 runs from the conserved cysteine through the conserved F or W. The order of the fields is D gene, J gene, V gene, clone size, CDR3 protein, CDR3 DNA. The D gene is left open where the match is weak. Part of the rows lack a size; the others show once, few, many or a class for expanded clones.

- | TRBJ2-7 | TRBV5-6 | - | CASSQMPGKKMNYEQYF | TGTGCCAGCAGCCAAATGCCAGGGAAAAAGATGAACTACGAGCAGTACTTC
- | TRBJ1-1 | TRBV7-2 | - | CASSPPGSVGEAFF | TGTGCCAGCAGCCCCCCGGGGTCAGTCGGTGAAGCTTTCTTT
TRBD2 | TRBJ2-2 | TRBV5-6 | - | CASSLIAGGNTGELFF | TGTGCCAGCAGCTTGATAGCGGGAGGTAACACCGGGGAGCTGTTTTTT
- | TRBJ1-4 | TRBV5-4 | many | CASSANRALNEKLFF | TGTGCCAGCAGCGCGAACAGGGCGCTTAATGAAAAACTGTTTTTT
TRBD2 | TRBJ2-2 | TRBV28 | - | CASSLLLRWGLRNTGELFF | TGTGCCAGCAGTTTATTACTTCGTTGGGGACTAAGGAACACCGGGGAGCTGTTTTTT
- | TRBJ1-5 | TRBV30 | - | CAWSPGLGVYSNQPQHF | TGTGCCTGGAGTCCCGGATTAGGAGTTTATAGCAATCAGCCCCAGCATTTT
TRBD1 | TRBJ1-1 | TRBV7-2 | - | CASSVGDRGRLSAAFF | TGTGCCAGCAGCGTAGGCGACAGGGGGAGACTATCGGCGGCTTTCTTT
- | TRBJ1-1 | TRBV4-3 | - | CASSRRSGNTEAFF | TGCGCCAGCAGCCGAAGAAGTGGGAACACTGAAGCTTTCTTT
TRBD1 | TRBJ1-2 | TRBV27 | once | CASSLLGQNYGYTF | TGTGCCAGCAGTTTACTGGGACAGAACTATGGCTACACCTTC
- | TRBJ1-1 | TRBV18 | few | CASSPGLGMNTEAFF | TGTGCCAGCTCACCTGGGTTGGGTATGAACACTGAAGCTTTCTTT
- | TRBJ1-5 | TRBV12-5 | - | CASGLDIQPQHF | TGTGCTAGTGGTTTAGACATTCAGCCCCAGCATTTT
TRBD1 | TRBJ1-2 | TRBV18 | - | CASSPRGPGGIIDYGYTF | TGTGCCAGCTCACCGAGAGGTCCAGGGGGAATTATTGATTATGGCTACACCTTC
TRBD2 | TRBJ2-1 | TRBV19 | few | CASSIRLAVKQFF | TGTGCCAGTAGTATTAGACTAGCGGTTAAGCAGTTCTTC
TRBD1 | TRBJ2-7 | TRBV6-5 | - | CASSYSRDSPYEQYF | TGTGCCAGCAGTTACTCGAGGGACAGCCCCTACGAGCAGTACTTC
TRBD1 | TRBJ2-3 | TRBV5-1 | few | CASSLSGTADTQYF | TGCGCCAGCAGCTTGAGTGGGACAGCAGATACGCAGTATTTT
- | TRBJ1-4 | TRBV19 | - | CASSPKEKLFF | TGTGCCAGTAGTCCGAAGGAAAAACTGTTTTTT
- | TRBJ1-5 | TRBV2 | - | CASSGRRGQPQHF | TGTGCCAGCAGTGGGAGAAGGGGTCAGCCCCAGCATTTT
TRBD2 | TRBJ2-3 | TRBV9 | once | CASSARLSGAGTDTQYF | TGTGCCAGCAGCGCCCGCTTGAGCGGGGCAGGCACAGATACGCAGTATTTT
- | TRBJ1-2 | TRBV28 | few | CASSSLGVRGGYTF | TGTGCCAGCAGTTCCCTGGGCGTTCGCGGTGGCTACACCTTC
TRBD2 | TRBJ2-4 | TRBV28 | - | CASSSSASGRANIQYF | TGTGCCAGCAGTTCCTCCGCTAGCGGGAGGGCAAACATTCAGTACTTC
- | TRBJ1-4 | TRBV5-1 | once | CASSLGLATNEKLFF | TGCGCCAGCAGCTTAGGACTTGCAACTAATGAAAAACTGTTTTTT
- | TRBJ1-3 | TRBV27 | - | CASSPSQDAPGNTIYF | TGTGCCAGCAGCCCTTCACAGGACGCCCCTGGAAACACCATATATTTT
- | TRBJ2-7 | TRBV7-2 | - | CASTKNSGAQYF | TGTGCCAGCACCAAAAATTCCGGGGCCCAGTACTTC
- | TRBJ1-2 | TRBV21-1 | - | CASSRSRGYTNYGYTF | TGTGCCAGCAGCAGGTCTAGAGGGTACACTAACTATGGCTACACCTTC
TRBD2 | TRBJ2-2 | TRBV4-1 | - | CASSLRGLAGVAGELFF | TGCGCCAGCAGCCTCCGGGGACTAGCGGGAGTGGCCGGGGAGCTGTTTTTT
TRBD1 | TRBJ1-1 | TRBV28 | - | CASTVGPGGMNTEAFF | TGTGCCAGCACCGTTGGCCCAGGGGGCATGAACACTGAAGCTTTCTTT
TRBD1 | TRBJ1-2 | TRBV2 | - | CASSSTGGAGYGYTF | TGTGCCAGCAGTTCCACAGGGGGCGCAGGCTATGGCTACACCTTC
- | TRBJ1-5 | TRBV25-1 | - | CASRAGGGWKQPQHF | TGTGCCAGCAGGGCCGGGGGGGGTTGGAAACAGCCCCAGCATTTT
TRBD2 | TRBJ2-5 | TRBV7-2 | - | CASSLGTSGSETQYF | TGTGCCAGCAGCTTAGGGACTAGCGGGAGTGAGACCCAGTACTTC
TRBD1 | TRBJ1-2 | TRBV25-1 | - | CASSASGTGAFYGYTF | TGTGCCAGCAGTGCGTCCGGGACAGGGGCCTTCTATGGCTACACCTTC
TRBD1 | TRBJ2-7 | TRBV18 | - | CASSLLPGQGAYEQYF | TGTGCCAGCTCCCTCCTCCCGGGACAGGGGGCCTACGAGCAGTACTTC
- | TRBJ1-6 | TRBV2 | - | CASTLIRGEVYRSPLHF | TGTGCCAGCACCCTTATAAGGGGGGAAGTATATCGTTCACCCCTCCACTTT
- | TRBJ2-1 | TRBV28 | - | CASSPAYNEQFF | TGTGCCAGCAGCCCCGCTTACAATGAGCAGTTCTTC
- | TRBJ1-2 | TRBV7-3 | - | CASSLTREQGGGYTF | TGTGCCAGCAGCTTAACGAGGGAACAGGGCGGTGGCTACACCTTC
- | TRBJ2-5 | TRBV4-3 | - | CASSQDRAGEETQYF | TGCGCCAGCAGCCAAGATCGGGCAGGGGAAGAGACCCAGTACTTC
TRBD1 | TRBJ1-5 | TRBV19 | - | CASSIAGTGVWRNQPQHF | TGTGCCAGTAGTATAGCTGGCACAGGGGTGTGGCGCAATCAGCCCCAGCATTTT
- | TRBJ2-4 | TRBV7-2 | few | CASSQPDRRGNIQYF | TGTGCCAGCAGCCAGCCGGACCGGAGGGGAAACATTCAGTACTTC
- | TRBJ1-1 | TRBV2 | medium-sized | CASSLFGTTEAFF | TGTGCCAGCAGTCTCTTCGGGACAACGGAAGCTTTCTTT
TRBD1 | TRBJ1-2 | TRBV15 | once | CATSRDRGQARNYGYTF | TGTGCCACCAGCAGAGATAGAGGACAGGCACGTAACTATGGCTACACCTTC
TRBD2 | TRBJ2-1 | TRBV2 | - | CASSAGTSSYNEQFF | TGTGCCAGCAGTGCCGGGACTAGCTCCTACAATGAGCAGTTCTTC
- | TRBJ1-1 | TRBV9 | - | CASSPTLGDNTEAFF | TGTGCCAGCAGCCCAACTCTGGGGGACAACACTGAAGCTTTCTTT
TRBD1 | TRBJ2-7 | TRBV19 | - | CASSPYGQGADHEQYF | TGTGCCAGTAGCCCCTATGGACAGGGGGCGGACCACGAGCAGTACTTC
- | TRBJ1-4 | TRBV4-3 | - | CASSQDSGGDEKLFF | TGCGCCAGCAGCCAAGACTCAGGAGGGGATGAAAAACTGTTTTTT
TRBD1 | TRBJ2-7 | TRBV6-5 | - | CASSSPGQTRYEQYF | TGTGCCAGCAGTTCCCCGGGACAGACACGTTACGAGCAGTACTTC
TRBD1 | TRBJ2-7 | TRBV5-6 | - | CASSGTGKSSYEQYF | TGTGCCAGCAGCGGGACAGGAAAAAGCTCCTACGAGCAGTACTTC
- | TRBJ2-5 | TRBV5-1 | - | CASSRETVYQETQYF | TGCGCCAGCAGCCGGGAGACGGTGTACCAAGAGACCCAGTACTTC
- | TRBJ2-1 | TRBV11-2 | - | CASSLDRGNEQFF | TGTGCCAGCAGCTTAGATCGGGGGAATGAGCAGTTCTTC
- | TRBJ2-2 | TRBV5-1 | - | CASSFQGGNTGELFF | TGCGCCAGCAGCTTTCAGGGAGGGAACACCGGGGAGCTGTTTTTT
TRBD2 | TRBJ2-3 | TRBV5-6 | - | CASSPGTTLLLGTQYF | TGTGCCAGCAGCCCCGGGACTACCCTCTTATTAGGTACGCAGTATTTT
- | TRBJ1-1 | TRBV11-2 | - | CASSLKVVRGGRTEAFF | TGTGCCAGCAGCCTAAAAGTGGTTAGAGGGGGAAGAACTGAAGCTTTCTTT
- | TRBJ1-3 | TRBV7-9 | few | CASSLVGISGNTIYF | TGTGCCAGCAGCTTAGTGGGGATCTCTGGAAACACCATATATTTT